These 13 T cell receptor beta chains were all obtained from the same sample, sequenced in a study of blood T cell repertoires in COVID-19. The assay was immunoSEQ multiplex PCR, and TCRdb's table has in-frame clones only and misses some. The sample records under 150,000 clones, 88% being singletons. Input material: peripheral blood. These receptors originate from a human donor in a cohort sampled during active COVID-19.

The rearrangement uses TRBV5-5 and TRBJ1-2, with 12 bases aligning to TRBD1. V was pared by 0 bases and J by 8 bases, with 11 bases of the junction left unmatched. CDR3 length: 17 amino acids. The germline CDR1 and CDR2 sequences are SGHKS and YYEKEE (reference sequence). The CDR3 loop is CASSLELPGQGADGYTF. CDR3 nucleotides: TGTGCCAGCAGCTTGGAGCTGCCGGGACAGGGGGCCGACGGCTACACCTTC. Full variable domain (outside the CDR3, taken from reference TRBV5-5 and TRBJ1-2): DAGVTQSPTHLIKTRGQQVTLRCSPISGHKSVSWYQQVLGQGPQFIFQYYEKEERGRGNFPDRFSARQFPNYSSELNVNALLLGDSALYLCASSLELPGQGADGYTFGSGTRLTVV.

In this sample, this clone turned up once. The rearrangement links TRBV7-2 to TRBJ1-2; the D is unclear. Trimming pared 4 bases from V and 4 bases from J, leaving 13 bases between. CDR1 is SGHTA and CDR2 is FQGNSA in the germline V gene. The CDR3 contains 14 residues. The CDR3: CASSSEARGYGYTF. Here the CDR3 DNA reads TGTGCCAGCAGCTCGGAGGCCCGGGGCTATGGCTACACCTTC.

The chain employs TRBV15 and TRBJ2-1, with a tentative D call TRBD1 (6 bases). The CDR3 is made up of 16 amino acids. V was trimmed by 4 bases and J by 1 base, leaving 14 bases between them. Per germline, CDR1 LNHNV and CDR2 YYDKDF (reference sequence). The CDR3 sequence is CATSTGTGSSYNEQFF. The CDR3 nucleotides are TGTGCCACCAGCACAGGAACAGGGAGTTCCTACAATGAGCAGTTCTTC. The whole variable domain, filled in from reference TRBV15 and TRBJ2-1, reads DAMVIQNPRYQVTQFGKPVTLSCSQTLNHNVMYWYQQKSSQAPKLLFHYYDKDFNNEADTPDNFQSRRPNTSFCFLDIRSPGLGDTAMYLCATSTGTGSSYNEQFFGPGTRLTVL.

The J gene is TRBJ1-1, the V gene TRBV28, with D perhaps matching TRBD1 (5 bases). Trimming pared 1 base from V and 6 bases from J, leaving 21 bases between. Germline V gene sequence: CDR1 MDHEN, CDR2 SYDVKM. The CDR3 is 17 amino acids. The CDR3 spells CASSLSLGRDFLAEAFF. In DNA, the CDR3 is TGTGCCAGCAGTTTATCTCTGGGACGGGACTTTCTCGCTGAAGCTTTCTTT. Based on the CDR3 plus reference TRBV28 and TRBJ1-1, the full variable domain is DVKVTQSSRYLVKRTGEKVFLECVQDMDHENMFWYRQDPGLGLRLIYFSYDVKMKEKGDIPEGYSVSREKKERFSLILESASTNQTSMYLCASSLSLGRDFLAEAFFGQGTRLTVV.

The chain couples TRBV5-1 to TRBJ2-5; 12 positions match TRBD2. J was trimmed by 5 bases and V by 0 bases; bases with no gene match: 5. Germline values: CDR1 SGHRS, CDR2 YFSETQ. The CDR3 length is 16 residues. The CDR3 reads CASSLVVGLAGETQYF. CDR3 nucleotide sequence: TGCGCCAGCAGCTTGGTGGTCGGACTAGCGGGGGAGACCCAGTACTTC.

The CDR3 spells CASSRLAVQETQYF. The CDR3 DNA reads TGTGCCAGCAGCCGACTAGCGGTCCAAGAGACCCAGTACTTC. This chain connects TRBV6-5 to TRBJ2-5; 9 bases agree with TRBD2. The CDR3 contains 14 residues. The V and J ends lost 6 bases and 1 base, in that order; junction bases with no gene match: 3. Looked up from germline, CDR1 is MNHEY and CDR2 is SVGAGI.

This chain links TRBV5-1 with TRBJ1-1, with a weak D call TRBD1 (6 bases). CDR3 length equals 13 residues. Germline values: CDR1 SGHRS, CDR2 YFSETQ. V was trimmed by 1 base and J by 8 bases, leaving 12 bases between them. For the CDR3, the DNA is TGCGCCAGCAGCTTGTCGGTCGGACAGGAAGCTTTCTTT. This encodes CASSLSVGQEAFF.

The chain recombines TRBV6-2 or TRBV6-3 with TRBJ2-1; 8 nucleotides match TRBD1. V lost 2 bases and J lost 5; bases outside the gene matches: 14. Per germline, CDR1 MNHEY and CDR2 SVGEGT. This CDR3 comprises 18 residues. CDR3 DNA: TGTGCCAGCAGTTACCCCTGGGACAGGTGGGGGGTTAACAATGAGCAGTTCTTC. Encoded protein: CASSYPWDRWGVNNEQFF.

This clone has a handful of counts. This sequence joins TRBV5-1 and TRBJ2-2; 11 bases are a match to TRBD2. V was pared by 7 bases and J by 5 bases, with 7 bases of the junction left unmatched. The CDR3 has 15 residues. From germline, CDR1 is SGHRS and CDR2 YFSETQ. CDR3 nucleotides: TGCGCCAGCGGTCTAGCGGGAGGTCATACCGGGGAGCTGTTTTTT. Amino acid sequence: CASGLAGGHTGELFF.

The chain uses TRBV18 and TRBJ2-1, with 10 positions matching TRBD2. Losses at the gene ends were 5 bases for V and 10 bases for J; bases not matched to a gene: 11. This CDR3 spans 15 amino acids. Germline CDR1 KGHSH, CDR2 LQKENI. CDR3 nucleotides: TGTGCCAGCTCAAACCTGGCTAGCGGGGGTAACGAGCAGTTCTTC. Its protein is CASSNLASGGNEQFF.

The chain couples TRBV29-1 to TRBJ2-3, with a weak D call TRBD2 (5 bases). The CDR3 length is 11 residues. Per germline, CDR1 SQVTM and CDR2 ANQGSEA. The CDR3 reads CTGFEFDTQYF. In nucleotides, the CDR3 is TGCACGGGATTTGAGTTCGATACGCAGTATTTT.

This rearrangement joins TRBV10-3 to TRBJ2-2, with 10 nucleotides matching TRBD1. The V segment lost 9 bases and the J segment 4 bases; nucleotides outside the gene matches: 8. Germline V gene data show CDR1 as ENHRY and CDR2 as SYGVKD. The CDR3 sequence is 15 residues long. The chain's CDR3 is CAIRPGTGATGELFF. The CDR3 nucleotides are TGTGCCATTAGACCCGGGACAGGGGCCACCGGGGAGCTGTTTTTT.

This chain uses TRBV3-1 (or the pseudogene TRBV3-2) with TRBJ2-6, with D unclear. The V end was cut by 1 base, the J end by 0 bases, with 13 bases between. CDR1 is LGHDT, CDR2 YNNKEL, per germline (reference sequence). CDR3 length: 18 residues. DNA of the CDR3: TGTGCCAGCAGCCAAGTTTGTCTAGGAGACTCTGGGGCCAACGTCCTGACTTTC. This translates into CASSQVCLGDSGANVLTF.